These 27 T cell receptor beta chains came from one sample sequenced in a study of post-analysis software for immune sequencing data. Study observations and caveats: Patients used about five TRBV segments, including TRBV5-6, TRBV5-1 and TRBV20-1, more often than controls.

Unique molecular identifiers tagged the TCR beta cDNA libraries. TCRdb re-called the PCR reads with MiXCR, one entry per CDR3 protein. The repertoire consists of about 400,000 distinct CDR3 sequences, with roughly 30% occurring once and the leading ten covering roughly 12%. Their antigens are not known. Sequencing was done on a sample of blood. These receptor sequences come from a girl between 10 and 17 years old with multiple sclerosis.

The chain links TRBV5-1 to TRBJ2-1; TRBD2 aligns across 9 bases. The junction had 8 bases not matched to a gene; V was cut back by 0 bases and J by 7 bases. Germline assignment: CDR1 SGHRS and CDR2 YFSETQ. This CDR3 has 16 amino acids. The CDR3 DNA sequence: TGCGCCAGCAGCTTGGCTGGCGGGGGGGTTTGGAATGAGCAGTTCTTC. Encoded protein: CASSLAGGGVWNEQFF.

The CDR3 protein is CATSGNSGGLRGNEQFF. As DNA, the CDR3 is TGTGCCACCAGCGGCAATAGCGGGGGCCTCAGGGGCAATGAGCAGTTCTTC. The chain employs TRBV15 and TRBJ2-1, with 9 bases matching TRBD2. V lost 5 bases, J lost 6 bases, and 14 bases stayed unmatched. CDR1 LNHNV and CDR2 YYDKDF come from the germline V gene (reference sequence). CDR3 length equals 17 residues.

This clonotype was counted a few times. The rearrangement uses TRBV4-3 and TRBJ2-3; tentative D call: TRBD2 (5 bases). The V gene lost 6 bases and the J gene lost 1 base, with 17 bases spanning the gap. This CDR3 spans 16 amino acids. From germline, CDR1 is LGHNA and CDR2 YSLEER. The CDR3 loop reads CASSPFSAGGTDTQYF. CDR3 in DNA: TGCGCCAGCAGTCCTTTCAGTGCCGGGGGCACAGATACGCAGTATTTT.

This clonotype was picked up a small number of times. The rearrangement joins TRBV5-1 to TRBJ2-1; a possible D gene is TRBD1 (6 bases). Germline CDR1 reads SGHRS; CDR2 reads YFSETQ. The germline V and J ends were trimmed by 0 bases and 8 bases, with 12 bases remaining between them. This CDR3 contains 14 residues. This CDR3 is CASSLGQAGDEQFF. The CDR3 coding sequence is TGCGCCAGCAGCTTGGGACAGGCAGGGGATGAGCAGTTCTTC.

The V call is TRBV2, the J call TRBJ2-5; 8 bases match TRBD2. Germline V CDR1 and CDR2: SNHLY, FYNNEI. V shed 5 bases, J shed 2 bases, and the junction held 10 bases outside the gene matches. CDR3 length equals 16 residues. The CDR3 DNA sequence: TGTGCCAGCAGTCTCGGGGGAGCGGGGGTACAAGAGACCCAGTACTTC. This encodes CASSLGGAGVQETQYF.

The table lists this clonotype with many counts. The chain couples TRBV29-1 to TRBJ2-1; 7 nucleotides agree with TRBD1. The CDR3 is 14 amino acids. After removal of 1 base from V and 2 bases from J, the junction contained 2 bases not matched to a gene. CDR1 and CDR2 (germline): SQVTM, ANQGSEA. CDR3 DNA: TGCAGCGTTGAAGGGACAGGAACCTACAATGAGCAGTTCTTC. Its translation is CSVEGTGTYNEQFF.

V gene TRBV5-1 combines with J gene TRBJ2-5; D gene uncertain. In germline, CDR1 is SGHRS, CDR2 YFSETQ. This CDR3 has 12 residues. V lost 5 bases and J 3 bases, leaving 8 bases between the germline ends. CDR3 amino acids: CASRFGEETQYF. The DNA of the CDR3 is TGCGCCAGCAGGTTTGGGGAAGAGACCCAGTACTTC.

This clonotype has just a few counts. This chain links TRBV4-2 with TRBJ2-1; the D is unclear. Trimming removed 1 base at V and 4 bases at J, with 5 bases between. Per germline, CDR1 LGHNA and CDR2 YNFKEQ. The CDR3 has 13 amino acids. CDR3 bases: TGTGCCAGCAGCCAAGCAGGATACAATGAGCAGTTCTTC. As protein: CASSQAGYNEQFF.

This clonotype was recorded at least ten times. The chain joins TRBV7-6 to TRBJ2-5; D is ambiguous. V lost 3 bases to trimming and J lost 4 bases, with 9 bases between them. The germline V gene has CDR1 SGHVS and CDR2 FNYEAQ. The CDR3 extends over 13 amino acids. The CDR3 region is CASSLRIGETQYF. CDR3 nucleotides: TGTGCCAGCAGCTTGCGTATTGGAGAGACCCAGTACTTC.

The chain uses TRBV5-1 and TRBJ2-3; a weak D match, TRBD2 (5 bases). Germline V CDR1 and CDR2: SGHRS, YFSETQ. The CDR3 spans 15 residues. Trimming removed 2 bases at V and 5 bases at J, with 15 bases between. Written as DNA, the CDR3 is TGCGCCAGCAGCTTCGCGAGGGCCTTCGGAGATACGCAGTATTTT. It translates to CASSFARAFGDTQYF.

This clonotype was seen a few times. The J gene is TRBJ2-1, the V gene TRBV29-1; 12 positions agree with TRBD2. The CDR3 runs to 15 residues. Germline V gene lookup returns CDR1 SQVTM and CDR2 ANQGSEA. V was clipped by 4 bases and J by 7 bases; unmatched bases: 8. The CDR3 region has the DNA TGCAGCGTTGCCAACCGACTAGCGGGGGAGAATGAGCAGTTCTTC. Its translation: CSVANRLAGENEQFF.

This clonotype was detected only a few times. V and J are TRBV5-5 and TRBJ2-7, with D possibly matching TRBD1 (6 bases). CDR1 and CDR2 from the germline V gene are SGHKS and YYEKEE (reference sequence). CDR3 size: 13 residues. With 5 bases removed from V and 6 bases from J, the gap between germline ends came to 15 bases. The CDR3 is CASRPPGQSEQYF. The CDR3 DNA reads as TGTGCCAGCAGGCCGCCGGGACAATCCGAGCAGTACTTC.

This clonotype was observed a handful of times. The chain uses TRBV6-5 and TRBJ1-1; tentative D call: TRBD1 (5 bases). Germline CDR1 reads MNHEY; CDR2 reads SVGAGI. Trimming pared 2 bases from V and 6 bases from J, leaving 7 bases between. The CDR3 runs 12 residues. The CDR3: CASSYGGPEAFF. CDR3 DNA: TGTGCCAGCAGTTACGGGGGTCCTGAAGCTTTCTTT.

The chain couples TRBV7-8 to TRBJ1-1; D uncertain. The CDR3 is 16 residues long. Trimming removed 4 bases from V and 0 bases from J, with 15 bases in between. Germline CDR1 reads SGHVS; CDR2 reads FQNEAQ. This CDR3 reads CASSSEAYVMNTEAFF. CDR3 nucleotide sequence: TGTGCCAGCAGCTCTGAGGCGTATGTGATGAACACTGAAGCTTTCTTT.

There are a few counts of this clonotype. The chain combines TRBV12-3 or TRBV12-4 with TRBJ2-7; D is perhaps TRBD2 (6 bases). This CDR3 has 15 residues. The germline V and J ends were trimmed by 0 bases and 1 base, with 10 bases remaining between them. As DNA, the CDR3 is TGTGCCAGCAGTTTAGCTACGGGACTTTCCTACGAGCAGTACTTC. It is translated as CASSLATGLSYEQYF.

This clonotype was counted ten times or more. V is TRBV7-8 and J is TRBJ1-6; tentative D call: TRBD1 (5 bases). Germline CDR1 SGHVS, CDR2 FQNEAQ. This CDR3 is built from 15 residues. Between the trimmed V and J ends, which lost 5 bases and 6 bases, there was a span of 14 bases. The CDR3 DNA reads as TGTGCCAGCAGCCCCCGGCAGGGATCTAATTCACCCCTCCACTTT. Translated: CASSPRQGSNSPLHF.

The CDR3 is CASSSRRGRKLSSYGYTF. CDR3 DNA: TGTGCCAGCAGCTCGAGGCGGGGGCGAAAATTGTCGAGCTATGGCTACACCTTC. The chain has TRBV11-2 and TRBJ1-2; maybe TRBD1 (6 bases). Germline lookup yields CDR1 SGHAT and CDR2 FQNNGV. V gave up 4 bases and J gave up 4 bases, with 25 bases separating them. This CDR3 is 18 amino acids long.

This clonotype was detected only a few times. The J gene is TRBJ2-7, the V gene TRBV7-2; 12 bases agree with TRBD2. The ends lost 4 bases at V and 4 bases at J; junction bases unmatched: 5. The CDR3 loop spans 15 amino acids. Germline CDR1 is SGHTA and CDR2 is FQGNSA. The CDR3 sequence: CASSSSGGEFYEQYF. In DNA, the CDR3 is TGTGCCAGCAGCTCTAGCGGGGGGGAATTTTACGAGCAGTACTTC.

The chain has TRBV9 and TRBJ1-2; D might be TRBD1 (5 bases). This CDR3 is built from 16 residues. CDR1 and CDR2 (germline): SGDLS, YYNGEE. Deletions cut 0 bases from V and 3 bases from J, with 15 bases between. CDR3 DNA: TGTGCCAGCAGCGTAGGCGGGATAGTGGGGGACTATGGCTACACCTTC. This codes for CASSVGGIVGDYGYTF.

The chain is built from TRBV11-2 and TRBJ2-4; 8 nucleotides match TRBD1. With 5 bases clipped from V and 8 bases from J, the junction kept 11 bases outside the gene matches. The CDR3 has 15 amino acids. Germline CDR1 reads SGHAT; CDR2 reads FQNNGV. CDR3 in amino acids: CASSDGTGQGDIQYF. CDR3 nucleotide sequence: TGTGCCAGCAGCGATGGGACAGGCCAAGGGGACATTCAGTACTTC.

On this clonotype: A read error may produce the germline difference seen at one junction end. This chain links TRBV20-1 with TRBJ2-7, with TRBD1 identical over 12 bases. Germline-derived CDR1 and CDR2 are DFQATT and SNEGSKA (reference sequence). This CDR3 contains 15 residues. CDR3 protein: CSARGDRGQGYEQYF. The DNA for the CDR3 is TGCAGCGCTAGGGGGGACAGGGGGCAGGGCTACGAGCAGTACTTC.

The V and J genes are TRBV20-1 and TRBJ2-5; a weak D match, TRBD2 (5 bases). Trimming shortened V by 1 base and J by 3 bases, and 9 bases separated the two germline ends. This CDR3 is built from 13 residues. CDR1 is DFQATT, CDR2 SNEGSKA, per germline (reference sequence). The CDR3 spells CSARVLGKETQYF. The CDR3 region has the DNA TGCAGTGCTAGAGTACTCGGGAAAGAGACCCAGTACTTC.

This clonotype has a handful of counts. The gene calls are TRBV4-3 and TRBJ2-1; D not resolved. Looked up from germline, CDR1 is LGHNA and CDR2 is YSLEER. There are 17 residues in the CDR3. V lost 0 bases and J lost 0, with 12 bases in between. The CDR3 protein is CASSQEARTNSYNEQFF. The CDR3 coding sequence is TGCGCCAGCAGCCAAGAGGCCCGGACGAACTCCTACAATGAGCAGTTCTTC.

This clonotype was seen a few times. The chain combines TRBV24-1 with TRBJ1-1; D is perhaps TRBD1 (5 bases). The CDR3 runs to 14 residues. V lost 7 bases to trimming and J lost 4 bases, with 15 bases between them. In germline, CDR1 is KGHDR, CDR2 SFDVKD. The CDR3 coding sequence is TGTGCCACCAGATTGGAGGGGCCGGGCACTGAAGCTTTCTTT. Amino acids: CATRLEGPGTEAFF.

Note on this clonotype: A much larger clone lies a single base off, so this may be a read error. The chain carries TRBV5-5 and TRBJ2-7; tentative D call: TRBD2 (5 bases). Germline assignment: CDR1 SGHKS and CDR2 YYEKEE (reference sequence). Trimming pared 6 bases from V and 7 bases from J, leaving 8 bases between. The CDR3 covers 10 residues. The CDR3 here is CASTRGEQYF. CDR3 bases: TGTGCCAGCACCCGGGGAGAGCAGTACTTC.

CDR3 bases: TGTGCCAGCAGTTACAAGGGATCTCGCGGCTACACCTTC. This codes for CASSYKGSRGYTF. The chain carries TRBV12-3 or TRBV12-4 and TRBJ1-2; D not certain. The CDR3 spans 13 residues. Between the trimmed V and J ends, which lost 4 bases and 8 bases, there was a span of 14 bases.

DNA of the CDR3: TGTGCCAGCAGCTTATCGGGACAGGGGGTTGACACCATATATTTT. Amino acid sequence: CASSLSGQGVDTIYF. The rearrangement joins TRBV7-2 to TRBJ1-3; TRBD1 aligns across 11 bases. CDR1 SGHTA and CDR2 FQGNSA come from the germline V gene. V lost 2 bases, J lost 8 bases, and 5 bases stayed unmatched. The length of the CDR3 is 15 residues.